The 12 T cell receptor beta chains reported below all come from one sample, sequenced in a study of blood T cells in healthy people across ages. Alongside a J-beta primer mix, a sample-barcoded 5' primer served in a second PCR lasting roughly 6 to 12 cycles. TCRdb used MiXCR to reprocess the 5' RACE reads, holding one entry per CDR3 protein. The repertoire includes approximately 2,000,000 distinct CDR3 sequences, 39% of them detected once, and 23% sits in the top ten. Sequencing input: blood. The receptor set was obtained from a human donor in good health.

This clonotype appeared a few times. The V call is TRBV28, the J call TRBJ1-5; 7 positions agree with TRBD1. The CDR3 runs 14 residues. Per the germline V gene, CDR1 is MDHEN and CDR2 is SYDVKM. With 5 bases clipped from V and 10 bases from J, the junction kept 11 bases outside the gene matches. The CDR3 region is CASSPRGPFIPQHF. CDR3 in DNA: TGTGCCAGCAGTCCGAGGGGGCCATTCATACCCCAGCATTTT.

At least ten counts were recorded for this clonotype. This chain connects TRBV5-1 to TRBJ2-7, with D tentatively TRBD2 (7 bases). Germline assignment: CDR1 SGHRS and CDR2 YFSETQ. The V and J ends lost 4 bases and 2 bases respectively, with 19 bases between them. The CDR3 runs to 16 residues. CDR3 bases: TGCGCCAGCAGCCCCCGGGGGGCAGGGAAAGCCTACGAGCAGTACTTC. This codes for CASSPRGAGKAYEQYF.

This clonotype was detected a few times. This rearrangement joins TRBV13 to TRBJ2-5; 7 bases match TRBD1. The V and J ends lost 7 bases and 13 bases, in that order; junction bases with no gene match: 9. Germline CDR1 reads PRHDT; CDR2 reads FYEKMQ (reference sequence). The CDR3 covers 11 residues. CDR3: CASNYRQGMYF. CDR3 sequence (DNA): TGTGCCAGCAACTACAGACAGGGTATGTACTTC.

This clonotype has at least ten counts. This rearrangement joins TRBV6-5 to TRBJ2-7; D could derive from TRBD1 or TRBD2 (6 bases each). CDR1 is MNHEY, CDR2 SVGAGI, per germline. Trimming left V 5 bases short and J 1 base short, with 12 bases between. CDR3 length: 14 amino acids. DNA of the CDR3: TGTGCCAGCAGTAGGGGGGCCGCGTCCTACGAGCAGTACTTC. It yields the protein CASSRGAASYEQYF.

This chain connects TRBV3-1 to TRBJ1-2, with no clear D. Trimming took off 0 bases at V and 4 bases at J, with 15 bases between the two ends. The CDR3 is made up of 16 amino acids. Germline CDR1 is LGHDT and CDR2 is YNNKEL (reference sequence). The CDR3 here is CASSQESLGLPYGYTF. The CDR3 region has the DNA TGTGCCAGCAGCCAAGAGTCCCTGGGCCTCCCCTATGGCTACACCTTC.

In this sample, this clonotype turned up a few times. This rearrangement joins TRBV13 to TRBJ2-7; 8 bases are shared with TRBD1. V was clipped by 5 bases and J by 3 bases; unmatched bases: 6. The V gene's germline CDR1 is PRHDT and CDR2 FYEKMQ (reference sequence). The CDR3 sequence is 14 residues long. This chain's CDR3 is CASSRGQEIYEQYF. The CDR3 nucleotides read TGTGCCAGCAGCCGGGGACAGGAGATCTACGAGCAGTACTTC.

The gene calls are TRBV20-1 and TRBJ2-1; no clear D. CDR1 DFQATT and CDR2 SNEGSKA come from the germline V gene (reference sequence). V lost 3 bases to trimming and J lost 10 bases, with 10 bases between them. The CDR3 loop spans 11 amino acids. CDR3 sequence: CSASSEWEQFF. The CDR3 DNA sequence: TGCAGTGCTAGCTCAGAATGGGAGCAGTTCTTC.

This clonotype has more than one count but fewer than ten. The rearrangement links TRBV18 to TRBJ2-7, with D possibly being TRBD2 (5 bases). Per germline, CDR1 KGHSH and CDR2 LQKENI. This CDR3 has 13 amino acids. V was cut by 3 bases and J by 11 bases, with 17 bases left in between. The CDR3 loop reads CASSPSRELEEYF. CDR3 sequence (DNA): TGTGCCAGCTCACCTTCCCGTGAACTGGAGGAGTACTTC.

This clonotype was recorded a few times. The chain links TRBV29-1 to TRBJ2-1; 11 nucleotides align to TRBD1. Losses at the gene ends were 3 bases for V and 5 bases for J; bases not matched to a gene: 0. The V gene's germline CDR1 is SQVTM and CDR2 ANQGSEA. The CDR3 has 13 residues. In DNA, the CDR3 is TGCAGCGTTGAGGGACAGGGGGACAATGAGCAGTTCTTC. Residues: CSVEGQGDNEQFF.

This chain uses TRBV20-1 with TRBJ2-5, with 9 bases matching TRBD2. Germline CDR1 is DFQATT and CDR2 is SNEGSKA (reference sequence). The CDR3 is 13 residues long. The ends lost 7 bases at V and 3 bases at J; junction bases unmatched: 6. CDR3 nucleotide sequence: TGCAGTGTATATCTAGCGGGGAAAGAGACCCAGTACTTC. Translating gives CSVYLAGKETQYF.

This clonotype was picked up a small number of times. The chain has TRBV9 and TRBJ1-2; tentatively, D is TRBD1 (5 bases). The CDR3 loop spans 13 amino acids. Germline V lookup: CDR1 SGDLS, CDR2 YYNGEE. Trimming pared 0 bases from V and 5 bases from J, leaving 8 bases between. CDR3 coding DNA: TGTGCCAGCAGCGTAGAGGCAGGGTATGGCTACACCTTC. This gives the protein CASSVEAGYGYTF.

The genes are TRBV13 and TRBJ1-5, with no clear D. Germline values: CDR1 PRHDT, CDR2 FYEKMQ (reference sequence). The CDR3 contains 16 residues. With 3 bases removed from V and 2 bases from J, the gap between germline ends came to 14 bases. CDR3 sequence (DNA): TGTGCCAGCAGCTTTAAAAAAGGGCGGGGCAATCAGCCCCAGCATTTT. Translation: CASSFKKGRGNQPQHF.